Listed below are T cell receptor beta chains from one sample, sequenced in a study of early T cells in non-severe SARS-CoV-2 infection. TCRdb re-called the 5' RACE reads with MiXCR, one entry per CDR3 protein. Here the sample spans tens of thousands of distinct CDR3 sequences, over 10% being singletons. Source material: whole blood. These TCRs come from an adult who was a healthcare worker with PCR-confirmed SARS-CoV-2 infection or an uninfected control (not recorded which). Both conserved end residues are part of each CDR3. Each record gives: CDR3 protein, CDR3 DNA, clone size, D gene, J gene, V gene. D genes are given only for firm matches. Rows may omit the clone size; those that give it use once, few, many or a size class.

CASRVGGPGETQYF,TGCGCCAGCAGAGTCGGGGGGCCGGGAGAGACCCAGTACTTC,NA,NA,TRBJ2-5,TRBV5-1
CASSLGDRISTYEQYF,TGTGCCAGCAGCTTAGGGGACAGGATTTCAACCTACGAGCAGTACTTC,many,TRBD1,TRBJ2-7,TRBV7-6
CASSVGNRGGTDTQYF,TGTGCCAGCAGCGTAGGTAACAGGGGTGGGACAGATACGCAGTATTTT,many,TRBD1,TRBJ2-3,TRBV9
CASSQDQRGQETQYF,TGCGCCAGCAGCCAAGATCAGCGGGGTCAAGAGACCCAGTACTTC,many,TRBD2,TRBJ2-5,TRBV4-1
CASRHLTGGETGYTEAFF,TGTGCCAGCAGGCACCTGACAGGGGGCGAAACGGGGTACACTGAAGCTTTCTTT,many,TRBD1,TRBJ1-1,TRBV6-4
CSVGGTSGISYEQYF,TGCAGCGTTGGTGGGACTAGCGGGATCTCCTACGAGCAGTACTTC,few,TRBD2,TRBJ2-7,TRBV29-1
CASSLEGIYSGELFF,TGTGCCAGCAGCTTAGAGGGTATTTATTCCGGGGAGCTGTTTTTT,NA,NA,TRBJ2-2,TRBV11-2
CASSISGGPYNEQFF,TGCGCCAGCAGCATTAGCGGGGGGCCATACAATGAGCAGTTCTTC,many,TRBD2,TRBJ2-1,TRBV5-1
CSANIPGGTF,TGCAGTGCAAACATCCCTGGAGGCACCTTC,many,NA,TRBJ1-2,TRBV20-1
CASSIGGGSGANVLTF,TGTGCCAGTAGTATAGGGGGAGGCTCTGGGGCCAACGTCCTGACTTTC,many,NA,TRBJ2-6,TRBV19
CATSSLQGAIDNEQFF,TGTGCCACCAGCAGTCTACAGGGGGCGATAGACAATGAGCAGTTCTTC,NA,TRBD1,TRBJ2-1,TRBV15
CASSTTAGTAFMGRETQYF,TGTGCCAGCAGCACTACTGCCGGGACTGCCTTCATGGGACGAGAGACCCAGTACTTC,many,NA,TRBJ2-5,TRBV7-9
CASSLPGPWYF,TGCGCCAGCAGCCTCCCGGGGCCATGGTACTTC,few,NA,TRBJ2-5,TRBV5-1
CASTNSNRATEAFF,TGTGCCAGCACTAACAGTAACAGGGCCACTGAAGCTTTCTTT,many,NA,TRBJ1-1,TRBV6-5
CASSPGTGADTQYF,TGTGCCAGCTCACCAGGGACAGGGGCCGATACGCAGTATTTT,many,TRBD1,TRBJ2-3,TRBV18
CASSPSGGTYNEQFF,TGTGCCAGCAGCCCTTCCGGGGGTACCTACAATGAGCAGTTCTTC,many,NA,TRBJ2-1,TRBV5-4
CSVSSGRGEQYF,TGCAGCGTTTCCTCGGGAAGGGGGGAGCAGTACTTC,many,NA,TRBJ2-7,TRBV29-1
CASSPQGYGEQFF,TGTGCCAGCAGTCCACAGGGATACGGTGAGCAGTTCTTC,few,NA,TRBJ2-1,TRBV12-3/TRBV12-4
CASSSPGLSWETQYF,TGTGCCAGCAGCTCCCCGGGACTCAGCTGGGAGACCCAGTACTTC,many,NA,TRBJ2-5,TRBV11-2
CSAGRAGEQYF,TGCAGTGCTGGCCGAGCGGGGGAGCAGTACTTC,many,TRBD2,TRBJ2-7,TRBV20-1
CASSWDRGLNTEAFF,TGTGCCAGCAGTTGGGACAGGGGCTTGAACACTGAAGCTTTCTTT,few,TRBD1,TRBJ1-1,TRBV12-3/TRBV12-4
CASSPSYRPEETQYF,TGCGCCAGCAGCCCGTCCTATAGGCCCGAAGAGACCCAGTACTTC,few,NA,TRBJ2-5,TRBV4-1
CASSYLAGGPPETQYF,TGTGCCAGCAGCTATCTAGCGGGGGGGCCCCCAGAGACCCAGTACTTC,NA,TRBD2,TRBJ2-5,TRBV5-5
CASSLEDSYNSPLHF,TGTGCCAGCAGCTTAGAGGACAGCTATAATTCACCCCTCCACTTT,medium-sized,NA,TRBJ1-6,TRBV7-9
CASSSGGDTFTDTQYF,TGTGCCAGCAGCTCAGGAGGGGACACCTTCACAGATACGCAGTATTTT,many,NA,TRBJ2-3,TRBV12-3/TRBV12-4
CASSQGSGNTIYF,TGTGCCAGCAGCCAAGGATCGGGAAACACCATATATTTT,many,NA,TRBJ1-3,TRBV3-1
CASSRGQNEKLFF,TGCGCCAGCAGCCGTGGACAGAATGAAAAACTGTTTTTT,few,NA,TRBJ1-4,TRBV5-1
CASSQTSGWIYEQYF,TGCGCCAGCAGCCAGACTAGCGGTTGGATTTACGAGCAGTACTTC,NA,TRBD2,TRBJ2-7,TRBV4-3
CASSEYRADRGSFF,TGTGCCAGCAGTGAATATCGGGCAGACAGAGGGTCTTTCTTT,few,NA,TRBJ1-1,TRBV25-1
CASTLGTSNQPQHF,TGTGCCAGCACCTTGGGGACGAGCAATCAGCCCCAGCATTTT,once,NA,TRBJ1-5,TRBV12-3/TRBV12-4
CASSTRGRVNEQFF,TGTGCCAGTAGTACCCGTGGCAGGGTCAATGAGCAGTTCTTC,many,NA,TRBJ2-1,TRBV19
CASSVAPSAYNEQFF,TGTGCCAGCAGCGTAGCCCCTAGCGCCTACAATGAGCAGTTCTTC,few,NA,TRBJ2-1,TRBV9
CASSTGQYYGYTF,TGTGCCAGCAGTACGGGACAGTACTATGGCTACACCTTC,NA,TRBD1,TRBJ1-2,TRBV6-1
CASSQERGLRGTEAFF,TGCGCCAGCAGCCAAGAAAGGGGGCTAAGGGGCACTGAAGCTTTCTTT,NA,TRBD1,TRBJ1-1,TRBV4-3
CASSSVGSQETQYF,TGTGCCAGCAGCTCCGTAGGCTCACAAGAGACCCAGTACTTC,many,NA,TRBJ2-5,TRBV11-2
CASSTGQLETQYF,TGTGCCAGCAGCACGGGCCAACTAGAGACCCAGTACTTC,many,NA,TRBJ2-5,TRBV11-2
CASSLRQNTEAFF,TGTGCCAGCAGCTTAAGGCAGAACACTGAAGCTTTCTTT,many,NA,TRBJ1-1,TRBV7-2
CASSPGQTHYEQYF,TGTGCCAGCAGCCCGGGACAGACTCACTACGAGCAGTACTTC,many,TRBD1,TRBJ2-7,TRBV27
CASSLGDGYNEQFF,TGTGCCAGCAGCTTAGGGGACGGATACAATGAGCAGTTCTTC,many,NA,TRBJ2-1,TRBV7-6
CASSLGGGNQPQHF,TGTGCCAGCAGCTTAGGGGGAGGGAATCAGCCCCAGCATTTT,many,NA,TRBJ1-5,TRBV7-8
CASSSYNSPLHF,TGTGCCAGCAGCTCATATAATTCACCCCTCCACTTT,NA,NA,TRBJ1-6,TRBV7-6
CASSQEETPTFYEKLFF,TGTGCCAGCAGCCAAGAAGAGACGCCGACCTTCTATGAAAAACTGTTTTTT,many,NA,TRBJ1-4,TRBV3-1